This T cell receptor (beta chain) emerged from a study of blood T cell repertoires in COVID-19 (dated by TCRdb to between 2020 and 2021). For context, the study as a whole: Collaborator samples came from the United States, Italy and Spain and covered acute and convalescent phases of COVID-19. The material from the prospective study consisted of cDNA or gDNA derived from T cells, B-cell-depleted T cells, or PBMCs. Subjects who had been exposed to COVID-19, were actively infected with it, or had recovered from it provided the deeply sampled blood TCRbeta repertoires that made up the dataset. The repertoires were released in a freely available public database meant as a resource for research on the immune response to SARS-CoV-2. The samples were drawn from two sources: the first 160 participants of the ongoing ImmuneRACE study, and some 1,300 subjects contributed by 6 global collaborators. Nearly every sample came with metadata listing a de-identified subject ID, COVID-19 status, age in years and sex. Where available, HLA class I and class II types were taken from metadata supplied by the sample provider and were not determined by assay-based typing.

The germline V gene supplies CDR1 SGHTA and CDR2 FQGTGA. Germline trimming amounts to 1 base on V and 4 bases on J, with 5 as the count of junction bases outside the gene matches. Taken from cysteine to phenylalanine, the CDR3 has 16 residues. The kept DNA is CDR3 alone, 48 bases in frame from the first base. Comments on this clone: No antigen is known for it. Base quality data are lacking; no much larger clone is found one base away.

Whole blood was collected in K2EDTA tubes by collaborating institutions according to the institutions' own protocols. For TCRbeta analysis, collaborators shipped samples as frozen whole blood, isolated PBMCs, or DNA extracted from either of those sample types. The paper as a whole reports these results and caveats: How much clinical and demographic metadata was included differed by source and by participant, and the metadata was provided uncurated.

TCRbeta CDR3 regions were amplified from genomic DNA using the immunoSEQ Assay, a bias-controlled multiplex PCR. The paper's processing steps were these. The number of nucleated cells in each sample was estimated from the amplification of reference gene primers within the assay. To quantify the absolute abundance of each unique TCRbeta CDR3 rearrangement, sequence reads were collapsed and filtered. For each sample, productive Simpson clonality was calculated by taking the square root of Simpson's diversity index across productive rearrangements. TCRdb's version of the immuneACCESS table is confined to in-frame rearrangements and falls short of the full clone set. An unresolved V gene accounts for under half of the shortfall where checked; the remainder is of unknown origin. The V and J calls and clone size are taken from that table; D and trimming were inferred from the DNA. The sample table holds some 46,000 clones, of which around 85% were seen once. The ten largest make up 6.5% of the sample.

Sequences were obtained from peripheral blood. This chain is built from TRBV7-3 and TRBJ2-2, with 8 bases in between that match TRBD2. This TCR derives from a man aged 55 to 70 with acute or convalescent COVID-19. The CDR3: CASSLSSSGSTGELFF. The DNA sequence is given as TGTGCCAGCAGCTTAAGCTCCAGCGGGAGCACCGGGGAGCTGTTTTTT.